The 3 T cell receptor beta chains in this list originate from one sample, sequenced in a study of blood T cell repertoires in COVID-19. TCRdb's table, derived via immunoSEQ multiplex PCR, lists solely in-frame clones and lacks some. The sample holds about 92,000 clones, approximately 88% seen once. Sequenced sample: peripheral blood. These receptors were collected from a woman aged 55-75 years with COVID-19, enrolled during active disease.

The J gene is TRBJ1-5, the V gene TRBV29-1; D is uncertain. The germline V and J ends were trimmed by 2 bases and 4 bases, with 9 bases remaining between them. This CDR3 region has 13 residues. From germline, CDR1 is SQVTM and CDR2 ANQGSEA. This CDR3 is CSVESGGNQPQHF. In nucleotides, the CDR3 is TGCAGCGTTGAATCGGGAGGAAATCAGCCCCAGCATTTT.

V gene TRBV6-5 combines with J gene TRBJ2-1, with TRBD1 matching 9 bases. V dropped 6 bases and J dropped 5; count of bases not matched to a gene: 8. CDR3 size: 15 residues. Germline V gene data show CDR1 as MNHEY and CDR2 as SVGAGI. Here the CDR3 DNA reads TGTGCCAGCAGACTTGGGACAGGGATAAACAATGAGCAGTTCTTC. Translation gives CASRLGTGINNEQFF.

This chain connects TRBV6-5 to TRBJ2-5; TRBD2 agrees at 9 bases. V shed 5 bases and J 3 bases; nucleotides not matched to a gene: 4. Germline values: CDR1 MNHEY, CDR2 SVGAGI. This CDR3 spans 14 amino acids. CDR3 DNA: TGTGCCAGCAGTCTGGCTAGCGGGAAAGAGACCCAGTACTTC. Translating it yields CASSLASGKETQYF.